These 4 T cell receptor beta chains came from one sample sequenced in a study of blood T cell repertoires in COVID-19. Repertoires were generated with immunoSEQ multiplex PCR, while TCRdb's copy carries only in-frame clones and drops some. Of 65,000 to 95,000 clones listed, about 78% are singletons. Sequences were obtained from peripheral blood. The receptors come from a man aged 60-69 years with COVID-19, enrolled during active disease.

The chain combines TRBV24-1 with TRBJ2-2; weak D call: TRBD2 (6 bases). This CDR3 is built from 13 residues. V lost 9 bases, J lost 5 bases, and 12 bases lay in between. Germline V lookup: CDR1 KGHDR, CDR2 SFDVKD. The CDR3 protein is CATQAGLTGELFF. The CDR3 DNA follows: TGTGCCACCCAGGCAGGACTAACCGGGGAGCTGTTTTTT.

Only a few counts were recorded for this clone. The chain is built from TRBV7-9 and TRBJ2-5, with 10 bases matching TRBD2. CDR1 SEHNR and CDR2 FQNEAQ come from the germline V gene (reference sequence). V dropped 5 bases and J dropped 5; count of bases not matched to a gene: 8. This CDR3 spans 15 amino acids. CDR3 region: CASSIPSGSRETQYF. The CDR3 DNA reads TGTGCCAGCAGCATACCTAGCGGGAGTAGGGAGACCCAGTACTTC. The full variable domain, its missing parts supplied by reference TRBV7-9 and TRBJ2-5, is DTGVSQNPRHKITKRGQNVTFRCDPISEHNRLYWYRQTLGQGPEFLTYFQNEAQLEKSRLLSDRFSAERPKGSFSTLEIQRTEQGDSAMYLCASSIPSGSRETQYFGPGTRLLVL.

This chain joins TRBV27 and TRBJ1-3; no clear D gene. Trimming stripped 6 bases from V and 4 bases from J, with 13 bases between. The CDR3 consists of 14 residues. Per the germline V gene, CDR1 is MNHEY and CDR2 is SMNVEV (reference sequence). CDR3 nucleotide sequence: TGTGCCAGCAGCCTCTCCCAGACAGGAAACACCATATATTTT. Translating gives CASSLSQTGNTIYF.

The V and J genes are TRBV9 and TRBJ1-1, with 11 bases identical to TRBD1. Germline V CDR1 and CDR2: SGDLS, YYNGEE. There are 15 residues in the CDR3. V lost 4 bases and J lost 4; bases outside the gene matches: 6. The CDR3 sequence is CASSTPGTGGTEAFF. CDR3 DNA: TGTGCCAGCAGCACCCCCGGGACAGGGGGCACTGAAGCTTTCTTT.